The next 9 T cell receptor beta chains were all read from a single sample in a study of lymphopenia after photon versus proton radiotherapy. The data were produced by immunoSEQ multiplex PCR, yet TCRdb's version contains in-frame clones alone and is incomplete. The table records roughly 76,000 clones, 85% to 95% of them present only once. The source material was peripheral blood, sampled from a patient treated with photon-based radiotherapy. The receptors shown here come from a woman between 35 and 50 years old with cholangiocarcinoma.

The rearrangement uses TRBV7-8 and TRBJ1-3, with D unclear. The V end lost 4 bases, the J end lost 0 bases, and 22 bases lay between the germline ends. CDR1 is SGHVS and CDR2 is FQNEAQ in the germline V gene. This CDR3 comprises 19 residues. CDR3 DNA sequence: TGTGCCAGCAGCTCTTGGCAGAGACGCGTCGGAAACTCTGGAAACACCATATATTTT. Translation: CASSSWQRRVGNSGNTIYF.

The chain carries TRBV19 and TRBJ2-1; D call uncertain. The CDR3 is 14 amino acids. V lost 6 bases and J 0 bases, leaving 9 bases between the germline ends. Looked up from germline, CDR1 is LNHDA and CDR2 is SQIVND (reference sequence). The CDR3 DNA sequence: TGTGCCAGTAGAGGTGAAATCTCCTACAATGAGCAGTTCTTC. As protein: CASRGEISYNEQFF.

This chain uses TRBV11-2 with TRBJ1-4, with D maybe TRBD1 (5 bases). V was shortened by 5 bases and J by 6 bases, with 16 bases between the two germline ends. CDR1 is SGHAT and CDR2 is FQNNGV in the germline V gene. The CDR3 runs 15 residues. CDR3 in amino acids: CASSPRAGVDEKLFF. The CDR3 DNA follows: TGTGCCAGCAGCCCCCGGGCGGGGGTTGATGAAAAACTGTTTTTT.

CDR3 loop: CASSQDEGGKNTGELFF. In DNA, the CDR3 is TGTGCCAGCAGCCAAGATGAGGGAGGTAAAAACACCGGGGAGCTGTTTTTT. The chain has TRBV4-2 and TRBJ2-2, with D possibly TRBD2 on 6 matching bases. Germline V gene sequence: CDR1 LGHNA, CDR2 YNFKEQ. This CDR3 region has 17 residues. Trimming cost V 0 bases and J 2 bases, with 13 bases left between them.

This rearrangement joins TRBV6-1 to TRBJ1-6; D is unclear. The V and J ends lost 1 base and 6 bases respectively, with 13 bases between them. Germline values: CDR1 MNHNS, CDR2 SASEGT. The CDR3 has 16 residues. The CDR3 bases are TGTGCCAGCAGTGAAGGTGTGCAGGCTCTTAATTCACCCCTCCACTTT. Protein sequence: CASSEGVQALNSPLHF.

The rearrangement joins TRBV30 to TRBJ1-4, with TRBD1 matching over 11 bases. Germline values: CDR1 GTSNPN, CDR2 SVGIG (reference sequence). Trimming at V came to 2 bases and at J to 5 bases, leaving 7 bases not matched to a gene. This CDR3 has 16 amino acids. DNA for the CDR3: TGTGCCTGGAGTACCGGACAGGGGGCCGTAAATGAAAAACTGTTTTTT. Residues: CAWSTGQGAVNEKLFF.

The V gene is TRBV28, the J gene TRBJ2-2; 7 bases align to TRBD2. Looked up from germline, CDR1 is MDHEN and CDR2 is SYDVKM. The CDR3 covers 14 residues. Trimming took 3 bases from V and 6 from J; bases not matched to a gene: 4. The CDR3 region has the DNA TGTGCCAGCAGTTTGGGGAGGGCAGCCGGGGAGCTGTTTTTT. It translates to CASSLGRAAGELFF. Full variable domain (outside the CDR3, taken from reference TRBV28 and TRBJ2-2): DVKVTQSSRYLVKRTGEKVFLECVQDMDHENMFWYRQDPGLGLRLIYFSYDVKMKEKGDIPEGYSVSREKKERFSLILESASTNQTSMYLCASSLGRAAGELFFGEGSRLTVL.

The rearrangement joins TRBV5-4 to TRBJ1-5; a weak D match, TRBD1 (5 bases). V lost 2 bases to trimming and J lost 3 bases, with 6 bases between them. From germline, CDR1 is SGHNT and CDR2 YYREEE (reference sequence). CDR3 length: 13 amino acids. The CDR3 sequence: CASSFGHNQPQHF. The DNA for the CDR3 is TGTGCCAGCAGCTTCGGACACAATCAGCCCCAGCATTTT.

The DNA of the CDR3 is TGCGCCAGCAGCTTGGGCGGGGAGTGGAGCGCCCAGCATTTT. Protein product: CASSLGGEWSAQHF. This chain uses TRBV5-1 with TRBJ1-5; D is ambiguous. The V end lost 0 bases, the J end lost 11 bases, and 15 bases lay between the germline ends. CDR3 length equals 14 residues. Per germline, CDR1 SGHRS and CDR2 YFSETQ.